This T cell receptor beta chain was captured by sequencing in a study of beta chain features in type 1 diabetes. Concerning this clone: The antigen is undetermined.

General study findings and limits: Shorter TCRB CDR3s, moderately but significantly so, marked every one of the four CD4+ subsets in Type 1 diabetes patients.

The length of the CDR3 is 17 residues. CDR1 and CDR2 from the germline V gene are MNHEY and SMNVEV (reference sequence). The V end lost 5 bases, the J end lost 1 base, and 20 bases lay between the germline ends. The whole isolated RNA underwent reverse transcription, so sequencing captured expressed TCRB transcripts. Libraries were prepared by immunoSEQ multiplex PCR; TCRdb keeps only in-frame clonotypes and omits some of them. This sample has roughly 610,000 clones, with about a sixth found just once. This TCR was sampled from a man in his late teens or twenties in good health. The chain uses TRBV27 and TRBJ2-5; possible D gene TRBD2, 5 bases. The sequenced sample consisted of naive CD4+ T cells from blood. In nucleotides, the CDR3 is TGTGCCAGCAGTCCCGCCTTTAGCGTTGGAACCCAAGAGACCCAGTACTTC. Translated, it gives CASSPAFSVGTQETQYF.